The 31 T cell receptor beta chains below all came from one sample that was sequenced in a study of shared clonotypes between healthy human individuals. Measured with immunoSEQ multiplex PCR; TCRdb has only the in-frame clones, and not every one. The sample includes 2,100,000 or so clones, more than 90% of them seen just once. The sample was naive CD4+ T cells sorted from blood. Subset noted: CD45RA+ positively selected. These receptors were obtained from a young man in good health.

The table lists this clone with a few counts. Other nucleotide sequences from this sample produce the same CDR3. CDR3 in amino acids: CAWSVDSNQPQHF. The CDR3 DNA is TGTGCCTGGAGTGTTGATAGCAATCAGCCCCAGCATTTT. J is TRBJ1-5 and V is TRBV30; D gene ambiguous. V was clipped by 0 bases and J by 0 bases, with 3 bases between them. The CDR3 has 13 amino acids. Germline lookup yields CDR1 GTSNPN and CDR2 SVGIG (reference sequence).

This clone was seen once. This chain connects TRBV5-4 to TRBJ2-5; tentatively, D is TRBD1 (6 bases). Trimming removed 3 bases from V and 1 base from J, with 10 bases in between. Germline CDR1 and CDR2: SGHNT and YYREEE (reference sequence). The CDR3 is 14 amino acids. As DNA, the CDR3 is TGTGCCAGCAGCTCGGACAGTTTCCAAGAGACCCAGTACTTC. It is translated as CASSSDSFQETQYF.

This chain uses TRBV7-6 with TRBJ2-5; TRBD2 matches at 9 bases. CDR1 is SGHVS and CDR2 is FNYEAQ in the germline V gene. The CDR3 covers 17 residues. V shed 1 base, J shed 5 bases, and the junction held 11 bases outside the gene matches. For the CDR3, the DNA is TGTGCCAGCAGCTTAGACCCCCCTAGCGGGGTCGGCGAGACCCAGTACTTC. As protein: CASSLDPPSGVGETQYF.

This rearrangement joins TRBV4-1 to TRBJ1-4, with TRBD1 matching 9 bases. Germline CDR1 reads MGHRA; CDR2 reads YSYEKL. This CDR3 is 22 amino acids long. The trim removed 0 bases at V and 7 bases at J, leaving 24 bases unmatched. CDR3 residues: CASSQETRGQGALGGQFEKLFF. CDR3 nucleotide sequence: TGCGCCAGCAGCCAAGAAACGAGGGGACAGGGAGCCCTGGGTGGTCAATTTGAAAAACTGTTTTTT.

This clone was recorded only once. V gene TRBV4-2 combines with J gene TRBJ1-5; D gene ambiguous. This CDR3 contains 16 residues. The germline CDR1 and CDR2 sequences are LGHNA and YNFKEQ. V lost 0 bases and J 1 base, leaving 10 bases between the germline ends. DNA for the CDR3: TGTGCCAGCAGCCAAGAGGTATCAGTCAGCAATCAGCCCCAGCATTTT. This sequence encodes CASSQEVSVSNQPQHF.

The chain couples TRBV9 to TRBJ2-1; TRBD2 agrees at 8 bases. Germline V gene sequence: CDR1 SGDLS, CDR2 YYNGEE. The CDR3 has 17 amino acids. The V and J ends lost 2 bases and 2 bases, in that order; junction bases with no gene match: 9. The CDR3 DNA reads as TGTGCCAGCAGCGTCAGGGCTAGCGGGCTCGCCTACAATGAGCAGTTCTTC. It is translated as CASSVRASGLAYNEQFF.

The DNA for the CDR3 is TGTGCCAGCAGCGAACTTGGACAGCGACGGAAGGAGCAGTACTTC. Its protein is CASSELGQRRKEQYF. The V gene is TRBV25-1, the J gene TRBJ2-7, with a tentative D call TRBD1 (6 bases). V gave up 6 bases and J gave up 7 bases, with 22 bases separating them. CDR3 size: 15 residues. Germline lookup yields CDR1 MGHDK and CDR2 SYGVNS.

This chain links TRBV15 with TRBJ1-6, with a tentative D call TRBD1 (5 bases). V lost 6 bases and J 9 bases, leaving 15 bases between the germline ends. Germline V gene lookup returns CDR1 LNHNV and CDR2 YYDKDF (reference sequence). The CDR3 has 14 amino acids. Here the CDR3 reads CATSRGGLSSPLHF. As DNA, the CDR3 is TGTGCCACCAGTCGGGGGGGATTAAGTTCACCCCTCCACTTT.

The CDR3 DNA sequence: TGCGCCAGCAGCCAGAACACCGGGACTAGCGGGTTCCGCTCCTACGAGCAGTACTTC. As protein: CASSQNTGTSGFRSYEQYF. This sequence joins TRBV4-3 and TRBJ2-7; 12 bases are shared with TRBD2. Germline CDR1 LGHNA, CDR2 YSLEER. J lost 0 bases, V lost 3 bases, and 12 bases had no gene match. There are 19 residues in the CDR3.

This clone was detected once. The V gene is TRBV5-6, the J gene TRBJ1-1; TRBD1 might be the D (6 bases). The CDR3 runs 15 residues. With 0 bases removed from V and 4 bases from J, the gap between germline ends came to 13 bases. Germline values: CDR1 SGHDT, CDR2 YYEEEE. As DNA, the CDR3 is TGTGCCAGCAGCTTGGTCAGGGGCGGAGGCACTGAAGCTTTCTTT. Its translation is CASSLVRGGGTEAFF.

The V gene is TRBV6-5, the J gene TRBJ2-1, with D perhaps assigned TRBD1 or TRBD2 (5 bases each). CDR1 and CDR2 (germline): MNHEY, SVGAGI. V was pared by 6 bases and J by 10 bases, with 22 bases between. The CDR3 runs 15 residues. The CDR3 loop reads CASRAEGTVYVEQFF. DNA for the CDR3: TGTGCCAGCAGAGCGGAAGGGACGGTGTACGTGGAGCAGTTCTTC.

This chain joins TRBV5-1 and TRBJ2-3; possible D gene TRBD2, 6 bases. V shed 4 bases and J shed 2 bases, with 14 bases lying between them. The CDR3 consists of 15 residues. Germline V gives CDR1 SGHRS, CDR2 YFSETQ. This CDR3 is CASSPRGALTDTQYF. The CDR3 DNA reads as TGCGCCAGCAGCCCGCGGGGAGCCCTCACAGATACGCAGTATTTT.

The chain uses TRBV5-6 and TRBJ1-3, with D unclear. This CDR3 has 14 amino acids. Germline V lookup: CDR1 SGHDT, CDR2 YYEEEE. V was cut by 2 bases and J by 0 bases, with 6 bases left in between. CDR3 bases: TGTGCCAGCAGCTTCCTGAGCTCTGGAAACACCATATATTTT. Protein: CASSFLSSGNTIYF. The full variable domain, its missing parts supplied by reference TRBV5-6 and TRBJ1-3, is DAGVTQSPTHLIKTRGQQVTLRCSPKSGHDTVSWYQQALGQGPQFIFQYYEEEERQRGNFPDRFSGHQFPNYSSELNVNALLLGDSALYLCASSFLSSGNTIYFGEGSWLTVV.

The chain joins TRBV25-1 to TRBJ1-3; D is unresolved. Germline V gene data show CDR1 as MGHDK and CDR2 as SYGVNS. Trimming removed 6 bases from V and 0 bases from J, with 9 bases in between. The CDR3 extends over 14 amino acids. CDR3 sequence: CASSVGYSGNTIYF. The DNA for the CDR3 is TGTGCCAGCAGCGTTGGCTACTCTGGAAACACCATATATTTT.

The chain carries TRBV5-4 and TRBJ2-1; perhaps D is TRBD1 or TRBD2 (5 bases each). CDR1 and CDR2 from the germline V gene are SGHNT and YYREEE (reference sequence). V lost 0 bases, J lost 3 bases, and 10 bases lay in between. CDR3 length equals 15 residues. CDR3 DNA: TGTGCCAGCAGCTTGGTGGTGGGGGTCTACAATGAGCAGTTCTTC. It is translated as CASSLVVGVYNEQFF.

CDR3 region: CASNPPGLGYEQYF. CDR3 DNA sequence: TGTGCCAGCAACCCTCCCGGTCTAGGCTACGAGCAGTACTTC. The V gene is TRBV28, the J gene TRBJ2-7; D gene ambiguous. Germline-derived CDR1 and CDR2 are MDHEN and SYDVKM. Trimming pared 7 bases from V and 3 bases from J, leaving 16 bases between. The length of the CDR3 is 14 residues.

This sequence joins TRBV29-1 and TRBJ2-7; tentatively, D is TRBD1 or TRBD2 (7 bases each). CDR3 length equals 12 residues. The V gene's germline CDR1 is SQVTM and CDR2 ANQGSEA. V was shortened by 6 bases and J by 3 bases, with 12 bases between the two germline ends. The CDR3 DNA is TGCAGCGTCCAGGGGGGGAACTACGAGCAGTACTTC. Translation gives CSVQGGNYEQYF.

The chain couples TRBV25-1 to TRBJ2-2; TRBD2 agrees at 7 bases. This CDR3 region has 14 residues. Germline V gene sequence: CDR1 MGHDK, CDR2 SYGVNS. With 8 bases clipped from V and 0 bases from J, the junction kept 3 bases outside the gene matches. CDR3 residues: CASRGDSNTGELFF. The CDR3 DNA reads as TGTGCCAGCCGGGGGGATTCGAACACCGGGGAGCTGTTTTTT. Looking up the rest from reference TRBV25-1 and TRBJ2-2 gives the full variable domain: EADIYQTPRYLVIGTGKKITLECSQTMGHDKMYWYQQDPGMELHLIHYSYGVNSTEKGDLSSESTVSRIRTEHFPLTLESARPSHTSQYLCASRGDSNTGELFFGEGSRLTVL.

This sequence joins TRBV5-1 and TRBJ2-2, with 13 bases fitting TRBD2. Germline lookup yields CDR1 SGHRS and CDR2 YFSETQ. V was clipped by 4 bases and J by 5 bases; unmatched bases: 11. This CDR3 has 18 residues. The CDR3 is CASSPGLAGPSGTGELFF. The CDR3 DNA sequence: TGCGCCAGCAGCCCGGGACTAGCGGGGCCATCGGGAACCGGGGAGCTGTTTTTT.

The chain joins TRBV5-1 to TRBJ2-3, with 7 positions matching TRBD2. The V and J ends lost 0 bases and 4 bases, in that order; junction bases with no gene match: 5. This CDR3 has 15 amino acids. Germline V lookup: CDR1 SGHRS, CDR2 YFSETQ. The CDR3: CASSLGGSPADTQYF. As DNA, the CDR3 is TGCGCCAGCAGCTTGGGCGGGAGCCCCGCAGATACGCAGTATTTT.

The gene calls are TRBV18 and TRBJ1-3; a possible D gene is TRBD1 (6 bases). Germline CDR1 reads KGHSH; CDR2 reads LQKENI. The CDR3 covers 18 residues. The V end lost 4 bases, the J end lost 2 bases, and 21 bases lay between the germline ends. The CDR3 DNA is TGTGCCAGCTCACTTCCCGGGACAACCTCCCACGCTGGAAACACCATATATTTT. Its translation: CASSLPGTTSHAGNTIYF.

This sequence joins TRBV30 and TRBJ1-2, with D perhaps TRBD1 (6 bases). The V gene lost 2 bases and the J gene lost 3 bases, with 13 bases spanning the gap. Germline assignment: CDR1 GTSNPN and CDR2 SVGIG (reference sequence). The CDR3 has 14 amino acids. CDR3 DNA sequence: TGTGCCTGGAGTCTCCGGAGGGGGGACTATGGCTACACCTTC. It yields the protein CAWSLRRGDYGYTF.

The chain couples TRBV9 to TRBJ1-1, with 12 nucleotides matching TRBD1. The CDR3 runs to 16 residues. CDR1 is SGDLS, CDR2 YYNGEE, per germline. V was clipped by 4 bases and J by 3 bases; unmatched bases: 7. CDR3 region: CASSTGTGGGYTEAFF. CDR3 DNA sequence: TGTGCCAGCAGCACCGGGACAGGGGGCGGGTACACTGAAGCTTTCTTT.

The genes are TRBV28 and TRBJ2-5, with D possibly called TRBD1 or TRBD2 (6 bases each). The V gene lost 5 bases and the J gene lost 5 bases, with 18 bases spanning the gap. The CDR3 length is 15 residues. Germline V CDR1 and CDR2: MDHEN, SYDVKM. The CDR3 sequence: CASSPTGTRGETQYF. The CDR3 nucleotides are TGTGCCAGCAGTCCTACAGGGACCCGGGGGGAGACCCAGTACTTC. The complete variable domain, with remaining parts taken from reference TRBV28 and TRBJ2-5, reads DVKVTQSSRYLVKRTGEKVFLECVQDMDHENMFWYRQDPGLGLRLIYFSYDVKMKEKGDIPEGYSVSREKKERFSLILESASTNQTSMYLCASSPTGTRGETQYFGPGTRLLVL.

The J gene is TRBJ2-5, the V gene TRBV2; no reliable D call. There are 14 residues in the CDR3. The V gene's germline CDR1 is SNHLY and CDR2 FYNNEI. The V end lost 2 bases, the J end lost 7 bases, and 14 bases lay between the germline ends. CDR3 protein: CASSESVPVGTQYF. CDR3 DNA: TGTGCCAGCAGTGAATCGGTACCGGTGGGGACCCAGTACTTC.

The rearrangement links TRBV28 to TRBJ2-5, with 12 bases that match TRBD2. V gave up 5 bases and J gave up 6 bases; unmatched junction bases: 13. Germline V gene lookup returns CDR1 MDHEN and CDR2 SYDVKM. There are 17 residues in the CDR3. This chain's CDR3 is CASSTTPLAGGPQTQYF. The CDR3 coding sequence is TGTGCCAGCAGTACCACTCCTCTAGCGGGGGGGCCGCAGACCCAGTACTTC.

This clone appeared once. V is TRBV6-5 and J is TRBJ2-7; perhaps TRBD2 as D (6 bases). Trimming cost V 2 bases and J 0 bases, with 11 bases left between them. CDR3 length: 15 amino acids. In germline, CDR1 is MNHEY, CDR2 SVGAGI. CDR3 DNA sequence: TGTGCCAGCAGTTACCAGGGACTTTCCTCCTACGAGCAGTACTTC. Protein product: CASSYQGLSSYEQYF.

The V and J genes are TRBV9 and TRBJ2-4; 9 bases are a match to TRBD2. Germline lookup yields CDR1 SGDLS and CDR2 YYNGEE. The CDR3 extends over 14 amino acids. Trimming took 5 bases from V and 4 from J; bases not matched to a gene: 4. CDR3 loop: CASSPAGGKNIQYF. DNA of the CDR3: TGTGCCAGCAGTCCAGCGGGGGGTAAAAACATTCAGTACTTC.

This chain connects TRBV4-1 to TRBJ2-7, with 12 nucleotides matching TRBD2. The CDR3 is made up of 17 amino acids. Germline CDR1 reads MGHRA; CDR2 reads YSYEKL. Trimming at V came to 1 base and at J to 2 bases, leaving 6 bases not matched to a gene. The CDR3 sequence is CASSQGPLAGGTYEQYF. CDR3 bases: TGCGCCAGCAGCCAAGGCCCACTAGCGGGAGGAACCTACGAGCAGTACTTC.

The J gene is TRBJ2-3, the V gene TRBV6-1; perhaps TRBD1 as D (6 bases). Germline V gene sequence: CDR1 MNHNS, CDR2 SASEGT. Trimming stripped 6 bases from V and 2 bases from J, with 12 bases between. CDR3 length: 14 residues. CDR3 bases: TGTGCCAGCAGGGACAGCCATTACACAGATACGCAGTATTTT. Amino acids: CASRDSHYTDTQYF.

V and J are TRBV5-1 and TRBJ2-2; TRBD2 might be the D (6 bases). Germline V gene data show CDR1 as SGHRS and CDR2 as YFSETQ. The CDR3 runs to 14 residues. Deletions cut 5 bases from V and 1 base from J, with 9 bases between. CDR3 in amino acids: CASRVSGNTGELFF. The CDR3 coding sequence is TGCGCCAGCAGAGTTAGCGGGAACACCGGGGAGCTGTTTTTT.